This T cell receptor (beta chain) was captured by sequencing in a study of molecular identifiers for immune sequencing clone quantification. The study's findings and limits: Identical barcode-sharing TCR molecules could lead to underestimated sizes for highly expanded clones.

As to this clonotype: What it recognizes is unknown. Given a much more abundant clone one base away, this may be a read error. The conserved final phenylalanine or tryptophan is absent from the CDR3, which likely points to a read error.

TCRdb ran MiXCR on the PCR reads and lists one entry per CDR3 protein. The data contain more than 10,000 distinct CDR3 sequences, 15% to 20% of them singletons. This CDR3 is built from 13 residues. The ends were cut back, 0 bases at V and 4 bases at J, with 4 bases in the middle. CDR1 and CDR2 from the germline V gene are SGDLS and YYNGEE. The rearrangement links TRBV9 to TRBJ2-2; D not resolved. Sequenced: naive CD8+ T cells from blood, with Jurkat cell RNA spiked in. Regarding subset: FACS-sorted CD8+CD4-CCR7+CD45RA+ naive T cells. This receptor was obtained from a human donor in good health. Some libraries in this study had Jurkat cell RNA spiked in. CDR3 DNA sequence: TGTGCCAGCAGCGTAGTTAGCACCGGGGAGCTGTTTGTT. Encoded protein: CASSVVSTGELFV.